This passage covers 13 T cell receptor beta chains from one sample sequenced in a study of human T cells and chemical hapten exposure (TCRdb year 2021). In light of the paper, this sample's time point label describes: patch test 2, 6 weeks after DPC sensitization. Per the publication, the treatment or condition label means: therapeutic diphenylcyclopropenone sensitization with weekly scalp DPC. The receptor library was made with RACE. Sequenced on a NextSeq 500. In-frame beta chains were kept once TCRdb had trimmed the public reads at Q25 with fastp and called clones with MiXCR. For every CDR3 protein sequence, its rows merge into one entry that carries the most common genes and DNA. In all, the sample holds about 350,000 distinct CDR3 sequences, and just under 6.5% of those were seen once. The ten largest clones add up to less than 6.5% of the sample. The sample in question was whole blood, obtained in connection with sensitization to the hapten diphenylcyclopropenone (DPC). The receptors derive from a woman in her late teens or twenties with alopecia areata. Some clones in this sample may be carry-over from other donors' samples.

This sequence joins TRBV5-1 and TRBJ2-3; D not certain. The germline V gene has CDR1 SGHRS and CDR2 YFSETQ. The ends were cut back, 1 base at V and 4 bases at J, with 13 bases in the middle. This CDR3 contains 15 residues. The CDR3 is CASSLSWGNADTQYF. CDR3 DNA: TGCGCCAGCAGCTTGTCGTGGGGTAATGCAGATACGCAGTATTTT.

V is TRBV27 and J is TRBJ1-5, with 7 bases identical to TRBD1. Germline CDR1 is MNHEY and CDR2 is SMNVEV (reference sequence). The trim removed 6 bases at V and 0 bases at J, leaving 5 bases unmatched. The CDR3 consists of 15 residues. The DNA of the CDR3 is TGTGCCAGCAGGGGACAGCCATATAGCAATCAGCCCCAGCATTTT. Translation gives CASRGQPYSNQPQHF.

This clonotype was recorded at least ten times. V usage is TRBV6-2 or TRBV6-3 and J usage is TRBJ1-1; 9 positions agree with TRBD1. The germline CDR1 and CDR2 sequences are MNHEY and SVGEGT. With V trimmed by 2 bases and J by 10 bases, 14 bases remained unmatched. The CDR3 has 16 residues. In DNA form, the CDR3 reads TGTGCCAGCAGTTACGGACGGCTACAGGGGGCACCCGGAGCTTTCTTT. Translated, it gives CASSYGRLQGAPGAFF.

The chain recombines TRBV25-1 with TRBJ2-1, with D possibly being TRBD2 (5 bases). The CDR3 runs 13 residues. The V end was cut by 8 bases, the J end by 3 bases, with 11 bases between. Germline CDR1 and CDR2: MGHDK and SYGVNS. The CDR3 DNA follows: TGTGCCAGCGGCGGGTTAATCTACAATGAGCAGTTCTTC. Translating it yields CASGGLIYNEQFF. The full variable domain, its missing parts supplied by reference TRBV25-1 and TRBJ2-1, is EADIYQTPRYLVIGTGKKITLECSQTMGHDKMYWYQQDPGMELHLIHYSYGVNSTEKGDLSSESTVSRIRTEHFPLTLESARPSHTSQYLCASGGLIYNEQFFGPGTRLTVL.

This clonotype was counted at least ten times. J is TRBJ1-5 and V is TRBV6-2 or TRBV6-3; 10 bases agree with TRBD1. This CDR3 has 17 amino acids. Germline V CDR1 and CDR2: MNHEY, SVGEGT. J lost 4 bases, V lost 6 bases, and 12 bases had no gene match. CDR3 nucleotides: TGTGCCAGCAGCTACGACAGGGGGCAAATAAGGAATCAGCCCCAGCATTTT. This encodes CASSYDRGQIRNQPQHF.

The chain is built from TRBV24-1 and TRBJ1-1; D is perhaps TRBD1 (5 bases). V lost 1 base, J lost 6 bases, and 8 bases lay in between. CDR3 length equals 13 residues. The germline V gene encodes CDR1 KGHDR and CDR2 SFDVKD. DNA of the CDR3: TGTGCCACCAGTGATTTATCAGGGTCTGAAGCTTTCTTT. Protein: CATSDLSGSEAFF.

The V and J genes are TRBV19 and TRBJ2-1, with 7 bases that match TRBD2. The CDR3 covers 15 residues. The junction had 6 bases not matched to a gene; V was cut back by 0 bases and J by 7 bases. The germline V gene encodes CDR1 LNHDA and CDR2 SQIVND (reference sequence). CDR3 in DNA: TGTGCCAGTAGTATAGACTGGACTAGTATAAATGAGCAGTTCTTC. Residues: CASSIDWTSINEQFF.

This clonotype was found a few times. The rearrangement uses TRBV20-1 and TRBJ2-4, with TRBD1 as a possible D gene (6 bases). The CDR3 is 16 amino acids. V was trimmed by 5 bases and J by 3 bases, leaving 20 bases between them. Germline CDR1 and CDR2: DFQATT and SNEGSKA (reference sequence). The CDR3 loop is CSAEGDTLFLKNIQYF. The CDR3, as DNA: TGCAGTGCTGAAGGGGACACTTTGTTTCTCAAAAACATTCAGTACTTC.

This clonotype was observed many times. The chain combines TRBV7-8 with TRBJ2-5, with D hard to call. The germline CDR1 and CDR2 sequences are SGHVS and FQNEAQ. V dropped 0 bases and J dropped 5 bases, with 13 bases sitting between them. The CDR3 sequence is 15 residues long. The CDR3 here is CASSLAPAYYETQYF. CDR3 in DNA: TGTGCCAGCAGCTTAGCCCCCGCCTATTACGAGACCCAGTACTTC. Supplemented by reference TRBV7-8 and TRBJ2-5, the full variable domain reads GAGVSQSPRYKVAKRGQDVALRCDPISGHVSLFWYQQALGQGPEFLTYFQNEAQLDKSGLPSDRFFAERPEGSVSTLKIQRTQQEDSAVYLCASSLAPAYYETQYFGPGTRLLVL.

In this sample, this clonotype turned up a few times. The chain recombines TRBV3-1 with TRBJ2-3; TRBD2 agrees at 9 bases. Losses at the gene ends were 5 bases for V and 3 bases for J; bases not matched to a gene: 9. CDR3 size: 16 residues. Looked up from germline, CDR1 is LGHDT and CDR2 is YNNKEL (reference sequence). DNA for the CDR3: TGTGCCAGCAGCACCTCCGGGACTAGCTATACAGATACGCAGTATTTT. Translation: CASSTSGTSYTDTQYF.

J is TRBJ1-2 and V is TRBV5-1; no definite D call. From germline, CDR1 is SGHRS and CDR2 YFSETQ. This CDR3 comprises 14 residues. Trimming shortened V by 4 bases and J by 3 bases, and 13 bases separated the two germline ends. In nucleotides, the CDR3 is TGCGCCAGCAGCCCCGGAAGCACGGACTATGGCTACACCTTC. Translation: CASSPGSTDYGYTF.

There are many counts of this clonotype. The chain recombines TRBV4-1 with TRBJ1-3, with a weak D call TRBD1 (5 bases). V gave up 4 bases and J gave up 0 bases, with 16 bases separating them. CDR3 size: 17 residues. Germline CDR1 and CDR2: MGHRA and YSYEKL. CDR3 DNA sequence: TGCGCCAGCAGCCGTCAGGGATTAATTCTCTCTGGAAACACCATATATTTT. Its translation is CASSRQGLILSGNTIYF.

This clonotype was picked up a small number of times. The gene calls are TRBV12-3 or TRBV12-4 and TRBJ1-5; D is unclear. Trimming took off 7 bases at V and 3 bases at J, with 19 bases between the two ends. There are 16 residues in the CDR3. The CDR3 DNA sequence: TGTGCCAGCACCACCGGCGCCTCCCGGGCCAATCAGCCCCAGCATTTT. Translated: CASTTGASRANQPQHF.